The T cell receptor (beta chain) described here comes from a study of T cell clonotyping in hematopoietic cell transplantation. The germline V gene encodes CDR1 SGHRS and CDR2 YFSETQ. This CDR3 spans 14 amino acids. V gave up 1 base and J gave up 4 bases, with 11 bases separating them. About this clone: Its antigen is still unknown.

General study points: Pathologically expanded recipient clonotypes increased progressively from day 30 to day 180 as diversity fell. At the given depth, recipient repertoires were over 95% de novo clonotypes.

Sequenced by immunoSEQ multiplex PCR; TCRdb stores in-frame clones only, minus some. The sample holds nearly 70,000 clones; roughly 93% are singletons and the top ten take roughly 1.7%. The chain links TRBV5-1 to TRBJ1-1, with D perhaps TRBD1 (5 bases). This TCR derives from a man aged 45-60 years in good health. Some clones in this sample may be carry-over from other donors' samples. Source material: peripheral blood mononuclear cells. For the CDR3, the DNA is TGCGCCAGCAGCTTGAGGCAGGGCGGCACTGAAGCTTTCTTT. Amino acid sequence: CASSLRQGGTEAFF.